Listed below are T cell receptor beta chains from one sample, sequenced in a study of response to subunit inactivated influenza vaccine. A single record per CDR3 protein comes from TCRdb applying MiXCR to the RT-PCR reads. The data contain 530,000 or so distinct CDR3 sequences, about 15% of them singletons. Sequencing was performed on PBMCs from blood, taken roughly 12 days after vaccination. All receptors come from a man aged 50-59 years who received an inactivated influenza vaccine. CDR3s include the opening cysteine and the closing phenylalanine or tryptophan. D genes are given only for firm matches. A row's size may be missing; if present it is once, few, many or a size class.

d_gene	abundance	j_gene	v_gene	CDR3nt	CDR3aa
TRBD2	few	TRBJ2-7	TRBV28	TGTGCCAGCATTGGGACTAGCGGTCCCTACGAGCAGTACTTC	CASIGTSGPYEQYF
-	many	TRBJ2-2	TRBV6-5	TGTGCCAGCGGTCTACCCCCGGGCTTCAACACCGGGGAGCTGTTTTTT	CASGLPPGFNTGELFF
-	-	TRBJ2-7	TRBV5-1	TGCGCCAGCAGCTTGGGGGACCAAGGTCGCGAGCAGTACTTC	CASSLGDQGREQYF
TRBD1	many	TRBJ1-4	TRBV7-8	TGTGCCAGCAGCTTAATACAGGGGGCGGTTGGTGAAAAACTGTTTTTT	CASSLIQGAVGEKLFF
TRBD1	-	TRBJ1-2	TRBV7-9	TGTGCCAGCATCCGGACAGGGAGTGGCTACACCTTC	CASIRTGSGYTF
-	-	TRBJ2-3	TRBV12-3/TRBV12-4	TGTGCCAGCAGTTTAGGGGTTAATACGCAGTATTTT	CASSLGVNTQYF
-	-	TRBJ2-1	TRBV6-1	TGTGCCAGCAGCCTTCTCAGCGGCTACAATGAGCAGTTCTTC	CASSLLSGYNEQFF
TRBD2	few	TRBJ2-1	TRBV5-1	TGCGCCAGCAGCAGCGGGACTAGCGGGGGGGGATACAATGAGCAGTTCTTC	CASSSGTSGGGYNEQFF
TRBD1	-	TRBJ2-7	TRBV20-1	TGCAGTGCTAGAGATCACAGGGGAACCTACGAGCAGTACTTC	CSARDHRGTYEQYF
TRBD2	few	TRBJ2-1	TRBV3-1	TGTGCCAGCAGCCCCGGGACTAGCGGGGGGGCGTTCTTC	CASSPGTSGGAFF
-	-	TRBJ2-7	TRBV7-9	TGTGCCAGCAGCCAACGGGACTTGTTTTACGAGCAGTACTTC	CASSQRDLFYEQYF
TRBD1	few	TRBJ2-7	TRBV4-3	TGCGCCAGCAGCCGGGACAGGGACCCCTACGAGCAGTACTTC	CASSRDRDPYEQYF
TRBD1	-	TRBJ2-1	TRBV4-1	TGCGCCAGCAGCCAGCAGACCGGGACAGGGTACAATGAGCAGTTCTTC	CASSQQTGTGYNEQFF
-	many	TRBJ1-5	TRBV6-5	TGTGCCAGCAGTTACTCGGGGCGTGGACAGCCCCAGCATTTT	CASSYSGRGQPQHF
-	few	TRBJ2-1	TRBV7-9	TGTGCCAGCAGCTCGATGACTGACGACGCCCCTCGGTTCTTC	CASSSMTDDAPRFF
-	-	TRBJ1-2	TRBV5-1	TGCGCCAGCAGCTTGCAGGGCAGCAATAACTATGGCTACACCTTC	CASSLQGSNNYGYTF